The 22 T cell receptor beta chains presented below share a single source sample, sequenced in a study of CD8+ T cells in alopecia areata. Isolated RNA was reverse transcribed into cDNA used as the sequencing template. Generated by immunoSEQ multiplex PCR, the TCRdb table keeps only in-frame clones and is missing some. The repertoire holds hundreds of thousands of clones, with approximately 61% as singletons. The specimen comprised CD4+ T cells sorted from blood, sampled at week 0. The receptors were gathered from a human donor with alopecia areata.

V is TRBV30 and J is TRBJ2-1; D not resolved. V lost 0 bases and J lost 6, with 6 bases in between. This CDR3 is 12 amino acids long. Germline V gene lookup returns CDR1 GTSNPN and CDR2 SVGIG (reference sequence). CDR3 amino acids: CAWSVRLNEQFF. For the CDR3, the DNA is TGTGCCTGGAGTGTACGACTCAATGAGCAGTTCTTC. Complete variable domain (other parts from reference TRBV30 and TRBJ2-1): SQTIHQWPATLVQPVGSPLSLECTVEGTSNPNLYWYRQAAGRGLQLLFYSVGIGQISSEVPQNLSASRPQDRQFILSSKKLLLSDSGFYLCAWSVRLNEQFFGPGTRLTVL.

The chain links TRBV18 to TRBJ1-5; D perhaps matches TRBD1 (6 bases). This CDR3 region has 19 residues. V was shortened by 6 bases and J by 4 bases, with 28 bases between the two germline ends. Germline V gene sequence: CDR1 KGHSH, CDR2 LQKENI. The CDR3 sequence is CASSPYGPGGASGNQPQHF. In nucleotides, the CDR3 is TGTGCCAGCTCCCCGTATGGGCCCGGGGGCGCGTCCGGAAATCAGCCCCAGCATTTT. Using reference TRBV18 and TRBJ1-5 for the parts outside the CDR3, the full variable domain is NAGVMQNPRHLVRRRGQEARLRCSPMKGHSHVYWYRQLPEEGLKFMVYLQKENIIDESGMPKERFSAEFPKEGPSILRIQQVVRGDSAAYFCASSPYGPGGASGNQPQHFGDGTRLSIL.

The gene calls are TRBV4-3 and TRBJ2-3; D call uncertain. Germline V gives CDR1 LGHNA, CDR2 YSLEER. The CDR3 has 15 amino acids. Between the trimmed V and J ends, which lost 0 bases and 2 bases, there was a span of 9 bases. The CDR3 spells CASSQDATVTDTQYF. The CDR3 region has the DNA TGCGCCAGCAGCCAAGATGCAACGGTCACAGATACGCAGTATTTT.

The rearrangement links TRBV29-1 to TRBJ2-3; a weak D match, TRBD2 (6 bases). The length of the CDR3 is 12 residues. V was shortened by 6 bases and J by 7 bases, with 14 bases between the two germline ends. Germline loops: CDR1 SQVTM, CDR2 ANQGSEA. CDR3 loop: CSVPDRENTQYF. The CDR3 coding sequence is TGCAGCGTACCGGACCGGGAGAATACGCAGTATTTT.

V gene TRBV29-1 combines with J gene TRBJ2-5; no definite D call. Germline V lookup: CDR1 SQVTM, CDR2 ANQGSEA. The V and J ends lost 4 bases and 0 bases respectively, with 6 bases between them. The CDR3 loop spans 12 amino acids. The CDR3 nucleotides read TGCAGCGTTGGAAGGGACCAAGAGACCCAGTACTTC. Protein sequence: CSVGRDQETQYF.

This clone was seen more than once but under ten times. In nucleotides, the CDR3 is TGTGCCAGCAGACGACACTCCGGGGAGCTGTTTTTT. Its translation is CASRRHSGELFF. The V gene is TRBV6-5, the J gene TRBJ2-2; no clear D gene. The V gene lost 6 bases and the J gene lost 6 bases, with 8 bases spanning the gap. Germline V gene lookup returns CDR1 MNHEY and CDR2 SVGAGI. The CDR3 is 12 amino acids.

As to this clone: The sample has other DNA sequences that encode this CDR3 too. The rearrangement uses TRBV29-1 and TRBJ2-5; D is unresolved. This CDR3 has 12 amino acids. CDR1 is SQVTM, CDR2 ANQGSEA, per germline. Trimming shortened V by 4 bases and J by 2 bases, and 8 bases separated the two germline ends. CDR3 protein: CSVVGIQETQYF. The CDR3 region has the DNA TGCAGCGTTGTGGGAATACAAGAGACCCAGTACTTC. Full variable domain (missing parts from reference TRBV29-1 and TRBJ2-5): SAVISQKPSRDICQRGTSLTIQCQVDSQVTMMFWYRQQPGQSLTLIATANQGSEATYESGFVIDKFPISRPNLTFSTLTVSNMSPEDSSIYLCSVVGIQETQYFGPGTRLLVL.

The chain links TRBV29-1 to TRBJ1-1, with a possible D match to TRBD1 (5 bases). Germline V gene sequence: CDR1 SQVTM, CDR2 ANQGSEA. The CDR3 is made up of 16 amino acids. Trimming removed 4 bases from V and 1 base from J, with 19 bases in between. The CDR3 sequence: CSVGIPYRLKNTEAFF. CDR3 DNA: TGCAGCGTTGGCATCCCCTACAGGTTAAAGAACACTGAAGCTTTCTTT.

This clone was seen only a few times. This chain links TRBV19 with TRBJ2-5; the D call may be TRBD1 or TRBD2 (5 bases each). V shed 3 bases and J shed 5 bases, with 13 bases lying between them. The CDR3 covers 14 residues. In germline, CDR1 is LNHDA, CDR2 SQIVND (reference sequence). The CDR3 protein is CASSMTASGETQYF. DNA for the CDR3: TGTGCCAGTAGTATGACAGCCTCGGGGGAGACCCAGTACTTC.

The genes are TRBV5-4 and TRBJ1-2; D gene unclear. Germline CDR1 reads SGHNT; CDR2 reads YYREEE (reference sequence). V lost 2 bases to trimming and J lost 4 bases, with 9 bases between them. The CDR3 sequence is 13 residues long. The CDR3 spells CASSLERSYGYTF. In DNA, the CDR3 is TGTGCCAGCAGCTTAGAACGGAGCTATGGCTACACCTTC. The whole variable domain, filled in from reference TRBV5-4 and TRBJ1-2, reads ETGVTQSPTHLIKTRGQQVTLRCSSQSGHNTVSWYQQALGQGPQFIFQYYREEENGRGNFPPRFSGLQFPNYSSELNVNALELDDSALYLCASSLERSYGYTFGSGTRLTVV.

The V gene is TRBV7-6, the J gene TRBJ2-3; D remains ambiguous. The length of the CDR3 is 15 residues. V lost 4 bases and J lost 0, with 11 bases in between. In germline, CDR1 is SGHVS, CDR2 FNYEAQ. The CDR3 nucleotides are TGTGCCAGCAGCTATACTGTAGACAGCACAGATACGCAGTATTTT. Translating gives CASSYTVDSTDTQYF.

This chain links TRBV29-1 with TRBJ2-7; D remains unclear. The CDR3 runs to 14 residues. V was trimmed by 4 bases and J by 2 bases, leaving 15 bases between them. Looked up from germline, CDR1 is SQVTM and CDR2 is ANQGSEA. The CDR3 region has the DNA TGCAGCGTTGGAGGTAAAGGGTCCCCCTACGAGCAGTACTTC. Its protein is CSVGGKGSPYEQYF.

The chain recombines TRBV7-2 with TRBJ2-7; 7 nucleotides line up with TRBD1. This CDR3 is 14 amino acids long. The V gene's germline CDR1 is SGHTA and CDR2 FQGNSA. The junction had 6 bases not matched to a gene; V was cut back by 1 base and J by 6 bases. The CDR3, as DNA: TGTGCCAGCAGCTTAGAACCACAGGGGACCGAGCAGTACTTC. As protein: CASSLEPQGTEQYF.

V is TRBV7-9 and J is TRBJ2-1, with 8 bases fitting TRBD2. Per germline, CDR1 SEHNR and CDR2 FQNEAQ (reference sequence). After removal of 2 bases from V and 7 bases from J, the junction contained 4 bases not matched to a gene. This CDR3 contains 14 residues. DNA of the CDR3: TGTGCCAGCAGCTTACGGACTAGCCTGAATGAGCAGTTCTTC. This encodes CASSLRTSLNEQFF.

This clone was counted a few times. CDR3 in DNA: TGTGCCTGGAGTACCCTTTGGGGCCCGCGACTTTCCAATGAGCAGTTCTTC. Its translation: CAWSTLWGPRLSNEQFF. This chain links TRBV30 with TRBJ2-1; possibly TRBD1 for D (5 bases). The CDR3 spans 17 residues. The V gene's germline CDR1 is GTSNPN and CDR2 SVGIG (reference sequence). Trimming took off 2 bases at V and 6 bases at J, with 23 bases between the two ends.

This sequence joins TRBV30 and TRBJ1-1; D is uncertain. The CDR3 length is 14 residues. V lost 5 bases, J lost 3 bases, and 16 bases lay in between. From germline, CDR1 is GTSNPN and CDR2 SVGIG (reference sequence). CDR3 bases: TGTGCCTGGGACCGAGGCCCCGGGGACACTGAAGCTTTCTTT. Protein: CAWDRGPGDTEAFF.

The rearrangement uses TRBV25-1 and TRBJ2-2; the D gene is possibly TRBD1 (6 bases). V was shortened by 3 bases and J by 7 bases, with 15 bases between the two germline ends. The CDR3 consists of 15 residues. Germline assignment: CDR1 MGHDK and CDR2 SYGVNS. The CDR3 protein is CASSDPATGIGELFF. The CDR3 DNA sequence: TGTGCCAGCAGTGATCCGGCCACAGGGATCGGGGAGCTGTTTTTT.

This chain joins TRBV29-1 and TRBJ1-2, with D maybe TRBD1 (5 bases). V lost 1 base, J lost 8 bases, and 17 bases lay in between. The germline V gene has CDR1 SQVTM and CDR2 ANQGSEA. The CDR3 extends over 14 amino acids. CDR3 coding DNA: TGCAGCGTTGAAGTGGGGCCAGCTCGTCAAGGCTACACCTTC. Translating it yields CSVEVGPARQGYTF.

V is TRBV4-1 and J is TRBJ2-6; perhaps TRBD2 as D (6 bases). Germline V lookup: CDR1 MGHRA, CDR2 YSYEKL. This CDR3 spans 19 amino acids. V lost 3 bases to trimming and J lost 0 bases, with 18 bases between them. The CDR3 loop reads CASSHPRVVRDSGANVLTF. In DNA, the CDR3 is TGCGCCAGCAGCCACCCGCGGGTGGTGCGGGACTCTGGGGCCAACGTCCTGACTTTC.

The gene calls are TRBV9 and TRBJ1-3, with D tentatively TRBD1 (5 bases). V dropped 1 base and J dropped 4 bases, with 9 bases sitting between them. Germline V CDR1 and CDR2: SGDLS, YYNGEE. The CDR3 is made up of 14 amino acids. CDR3 amino acids: CASSVTQGGNTIYF. In nucleotides, the CDR3 is TGTGCCAGCAGCGTAACTCAGGGAGGAAACACCATATATTTT.

The chain combines TRBV30 with TRBJ2-1; 10 nucleotides line up with TRBD2. The CDR3 contains 15 residues. The V gene end was trimmed by 0 bases and the J gene end by 7 bases; junction bases not matched to a gene: 6. Germline CDR1 is GTSNPN and CDR2 is SVGIG (reference sequence). The CDR3 bases are TGTGCCTGGAGTGTAGCTAGCGGGGGTGTGAATGAGCAGTTCTTC. It translates to CAWSVASGGVNEQFF.

The chain recombines TRBV29-1 with TRBJ1-1; D not certain. Trimming removed 3 bases from V and 3 bases from J, with 11 bases in between. From germline, CDR1 is SQVTM and CDR2 ANQGSEA. This CDR3 has 13 residues. The chain's CDR3 is CSVEGSRDTEAFF. CDR3 coding DNA: TGCAGCGTTGAGGGATCTCGGGACACTGAAGCTTTCTTT.